Following are 20 T cell receptor beta chains from one sample sequenced in a study of blood T cells in healthy people across ages (dated by TCRdb to 2015 to 2017). Receptors were amplified or captured by 5' RACE. Sequencing instrument: Illumina HiSeq 2500. A second about 6 to 11 cycle PCR used a sample-barcoded 5' primer and a J-beta primer mix. TCRdb applied fastp at Q25 and MiXCR to the public reads, then kept only in-frame beta chains. Every distinct CDR3 protein forms one entry, paired with its most common genes and DNA. This sample gives 730,000 or so distinct CDR3 sequences in total; 40% to 45% of them show up just once. The leading ten clones occupy 25% to 35% of the sample. Sequencing was performed on blood. The receptor set was obtained from a man older than 75 in good health.

V gene TRBV7-9 combines with J gene TRBJ2-1, with D possibly being TRBD2 (5 bases). CDR1 is SEHNR and CDR2 is FQNEAQ in the germline V gene (reference sequence). Trimming pared 1 base from V and 7 bases from J, leaving 8 bases between. The CDR3 is made up of 13 amino acids. This chain's CDR3 is CASSLDSGNEQFF. CDR3 sequence (DNA): TGTGCCAGCAGCTTAGATTCGGGGAATGAGCAGTTCTTC.

The gene calls are TRBV24-1 and TRBJ2-3; tentatively, D is TRBD1 or TRBD2 (6 bases each). V lost 9 bases and J lost 2, with 17 bases in between. The germline V gene has CDR1 KGHDR and CDR2 SFDVKD. The CDR3 contains 15 residues. CDR3 nucleotides: TGTGCCACCGGCCCCGGGGGCGCCTACACAGATACGCAGTATTTT. Amino acid sequence: CATGPGGAYTDTQYF.

This clonotype was counted between two and nine times. V gene TRBV20-1 combines with J gene TRBJ2-4; D may match TRBD1 or TRBD2 (6 bases each). V lost 6 bases to trimming and J lost 6 bases, with 36 bases between them. Germline V gene data show CDR1 as DFQATT and CDR2 as SNEGSKA (reference sequence). CDR3 length: 20 residues. The CDR3 DNA follows: TGCAGTGCAATCGACGACCCGGCTCGGACTACGAGTGACAGGAGAAACATTCAGTACTTC. Protein product: CSAIDDPARTTSDRRNIQYF.

This clonotype was recorded many times. The V and J genes are TRBV20-1 and TRBJ2-7; possible D gene TRBD2, 5 bases. Trimming took off 6 bases at V and 7 bases at J, with 22 bases between the two ends. Germline lookup yields CDR1 DFQATT and CDR2 SNEGSKA (reference sequence). This CDR3 region has 14 residues. The CDR3 spells CSAGLAGSLSEQYF. DNA of the CDR3: TGCAGTGCCGGGTTGGCGGGTTCCTTAAGTGAGCAGTACTTC.

This clonotype was detected a few times. The rearrangement links TRBV14 to TRBJ2-5; unclear D gene. The CDR3 length is 14 residues. Trimming took 4 bases from V and 5 from J, leaving 14 bases between them. CDR1 is SGHDN, CDR2 FVKESK, per germline. Written as DNA, the CDR3 is TGTGCCAGCAGCCCAATGGAACCTCGGGAGACCCAGTACTTC. Translation: CASSPMEPRETQYF.

The V gene is TRBV15, the J gene TRBJ1-4; possibly TRBD1 for D (6 bases). Trimming cost V 3 bases and J 4 bases, with 12 bases left between them. Germline V gives CDR1 LNHNV, CDR2 YYDKDF (reference sequence). This CDR3 has 15 amino acids. CDR3 amino acids: CATSRNRDGNEKLFF. For the CDR3, the DNA is TGTGCCACCAGCAGGAACAGGGATGGTAATGAAAAACTGTTTTTT.

CDR3 DNA: TGCAGTGCTAGTAGGGCAGGGCCCGATACGCAGTATTTT. Its protein is CSASRAGPDTQYF. The chain has TRBV20-1 and TRBJ2-3, with a weak D call TRBD1 (5 bases). This CDR3 spans 13 amino acids. Per the germline V gene, CDR1 is DFQATT and CDR2 is SNEGSKA (reference sequence). Trimming stripped 3 bases from V and 6 bases from J, with 13 bases between.

V usage is TRBV2 and J usage is TRBJ2-4; maybe TRBD1 (6 bases). Germline CDR1 and CDR2: SNHLY and FYNNEI. Trimming removed 8 bases from V and 13 bases from J, with 24 bases in between. This CDR3 comprises 14 residues. The CDR3 here is CASRMVGGDNEQYF. DNA of the CDR3: TGTGCCAGCCGTATGGTTGGGGGCGACAATGAGCAGTACTTC.

The CDR3 bases are TGTGCCAGCAGCCAAGGTACGACATACAATGAGCAGTACTTC. Amino acid sequence: CASSQGTTYNEQYF. The chain couples TRBV14 to TRBJ2-4; D call uncertain. CDR3 length equals 14 residues. CDR1 is SGHDN, CDR2 FVKESK, per germline. Trimming cost V 1 base and J 13 bases, with 17 bases left between them.

The J gene is TRBJ1-1, the V gene TRBV18; no clear D gene. Germline V gene data show CDR1 as KGHSH and CDR2 as LQKENI. The length of the CDR3 is 13 residues. Trimming left V 4 bases short and J 4 bases short, with 10 bases between. The CDR3 region is CASSQYRGTEAFF. CDR3 DNA: TGTGCCAGCTCACAGTACAGAGGCACTGAAGCTTTCTTT.

This chain joins TRBV20-1 and TRBJ2-7; the D gene is possibly TRBD2 (7 bases). TRBJ2-5 explains the end of the DNA better; the J call may be wrong. The CDR3 runs to 14 residues. Germline assignment: CDR1 DFQATT and CDR2 SNEGSKA (reference sequence). CDR3 nucleotide sequence: TGCAGTGCTAGTACGCGGGGGCGGGGAGAGACCCAGTACTTC. Protein: CSASTRGRGETQYF.

Comment on this clonotype: With a much larger clone just one base away, this may be a read error. The chain joins TRBV6-1 to TRBJ1-5, with 7 bases aligning to TRBD1. In germline, CDR1 is MNHNS, CDR2 SASEGT. The CDR3 contains 12 residues. V dropped 6 bases and J dropped 6; count of bases not matched to a gene: 2. The CDR3 DNA reads as TGTGCCAGCAGCCACAGGGGTCAGCCCCAGCATTTT. Residues: CASSHRGQPQHF.

This clonotype has just a few counts. The CDR3 region is CASSLGGGTGGYEQYF. In DNA, the CDR3 is TGTGCCAGCAGCTTAGGTGGGGGGACAGGGGGCTACGAGCAGTACTTC. The rearrangement uses TRBV7-6 and TRBJ2-7; 11 nucleotides match TRBD1. After removal of 1 base from V and 3 bases from J, the junction contained 5 bases not matched to a gene. Germline V CDR1 and CDR2: SGHVS, FNYEAQ. CDR3 size: 16 residues.

Comments on this clonotype: A read error may produce the germline difference seen at one junction end. The chain uses TRBV11-2 and TRBJ2-3; D is tentatively TRBD1 or TRBD2 (6 bases each). Per the germline V gene, CDR1 is SGHAT and CDR2 is FQNNGV. The CDR3 length is 15 residues. The chain's CDR3 is CASSFGGSHTDTQYF. The CDR3 DNA is TGTGCCAGCAGCTTCGGGGGCTCCCACACAGATACACAGTATTTT.

The genes are TRBV12-5 and TRBJ2-7; no reliable D call. In germline, CDR1 is LGHNT, CDR2 FRNRAP. Trimming stripped 3 bases from V and 5 bases from J, with 8 bases between. The CDR3 spans 12 residues. The CDR3 nucleotides are TGTGCTAGTGGTTTTCGGCCGAACGAGCAGTACTTC. This translates into CASGFRPNEQYF.

A word on this clonotype: A junction end diverges from the germline sequence, so it may reflect a read error. The rearrangement uses TRBV20-1 and TRBJ2-7, with D possibly being TRBD2 (6 bases). CDR3 length: 10 amino acids. CDR1 and CDR2 (germline): DFQATT, SNEGSKA (reference sequence). CDR3 amino acids: CSARDYKQYF. CDR3 nucleotides: TGCAGTGCTAGGGACTACAAGCAGTACTTC.

J is TRBJ1-5 and V is TRBV6-2 or TRBV6-3, with TRBD1 identical over 11 bases. The V and J ends lost 7 bases and 2 bases, in that order; junction bases with no gene match: 16. This CDR3 comprises 19 residues. Looked up from germline, CDR1 is MNHEY and CDR2 is SVGEGT. In DNA, the CDR3 is TGTGCCAGCACATCGACCATCGGGACAGGGGGTCGGGGCAATCAGCCCCAGCATTTT. Protein: CASTSTIGTGGRGNQPQHF.

Points on this clonotype: One end of the junction does not line up with germline, which may come from a read error. This chain connects TRBV20-1 to TRBJ1-5; D is ambiguous. This CDR3 region has 14 residues. Looked up from germline, CDR1 is DFQATT and CDR2 is SNEGSKA (reference sequence). DNA of the CDR3: TGCGGTGCTCCCCTTAGGGAGAGCAATCAGCCCCAGCATTTT. Translated: CGAPLRESNQPQHF.

This clonotype has a handful of counts. The chain is built from TRBV20-1 and TRBJ2-5; weak D call: TRBD1 (5 bases). The CDR3 loop spans 15 amino acids. Per germline, CDR1 DFQATT and CDR2 SNEGSKA (reference sequence). Trimming took 0 bases from V and 5 from J, leaving 16 bases between them. The CDR3 reads CSARDLERGAETQYF. The CDR3 DNA sequence: TGCAGTGCTAGAGATCTGGAAAGGGGTGCGGAGACCCAGTACTTC.

The V and J genes are TRBV7-8 and TRBJ2-6, with D possibly matching TRBD2 (5 bases). This CDR3 is 16 amino acids long. V dropped 5 bases and J dropped 4 bases, with 15 bases sitting between them. The germline gives CDR1 SGHVS, CDR2 FQNEAQ. Here the CDR3 reads CASSGSGEKGANVLTF. In DNA, the CDR3 is TGTGCCAGCAGCGGGAGTGGGGAAAAGGGGGCCAACGTCCTGACTTTC. Looking up the rest from reference TRBV7-8 and TRBJ2-6 gives the full variable domain: GAGVSQSPRYKVAKRGQDVALRCDPISGHVSLFWYQQALGQGPEFLTYFQNEAQLDKSGLPSDRFFAERPEGSVSTLKIQRTQQEDSAVYLCASSGSGEKGANVLTFGAGSRLTVL.